This TCR beta chain was captured in a study of cytomegalovirus exposure and HLA in healthy donors. In the study overall: Unique TCRs from HLA-typed donors, 70 million to 85 million of them, were held in an early data release. Study-level results: TCR beta sequences reportedly predicted most subjects' HLA-A and HLA-B alleles accurately.

This PCR relied on a set of 60 Vbeta primers and 13 Jbeta primers. Libraries were prepared by immunoSEQ multiplex PCR; TCRdb keeps only in-frame clonotypes and omits some of them. The sample contains around 160,000 clones, roughly 87% of which appear only once. Worth noting for this clone: Its antigen is unidentified.

The CDR3 is 20 residues long. From germline, CDR1 is SGHTA and CDR2 FQGTGA. The germline V and J ends were trimmed by 5 bases and 0 bases, with 26 bases remaining between them. The clonotype was recovered from a man aged 50 to 59 in good health and CMV-seropositive. Input material: PBMCs. This chain joins TRBV7-3 and TRBJ2-1; weak D call: TRBD2 (5 bases). The CDR3 DNA reads TGTGCCAGCAGCCCCTCTATACTACGAAGCGGACTGAGCTCCTACAATGAGCAGTTCTTC. It encodes CASSPSILRSGLSSYNEQFF.